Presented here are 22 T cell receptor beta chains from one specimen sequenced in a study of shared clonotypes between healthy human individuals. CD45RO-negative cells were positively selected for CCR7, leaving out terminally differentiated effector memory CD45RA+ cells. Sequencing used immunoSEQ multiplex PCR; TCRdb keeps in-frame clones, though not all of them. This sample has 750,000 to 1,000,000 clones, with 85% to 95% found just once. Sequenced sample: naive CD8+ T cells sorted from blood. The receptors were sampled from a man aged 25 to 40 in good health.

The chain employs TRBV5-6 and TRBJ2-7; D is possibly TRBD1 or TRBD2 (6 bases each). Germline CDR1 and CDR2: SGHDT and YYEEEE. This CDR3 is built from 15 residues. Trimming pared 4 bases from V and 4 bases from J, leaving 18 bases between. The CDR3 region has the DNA TGTGCCAGCAGCAACGACGGGAGTGGACAGTACGAGCAGTACTTC. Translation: CASSNDGSGQYEQYF.

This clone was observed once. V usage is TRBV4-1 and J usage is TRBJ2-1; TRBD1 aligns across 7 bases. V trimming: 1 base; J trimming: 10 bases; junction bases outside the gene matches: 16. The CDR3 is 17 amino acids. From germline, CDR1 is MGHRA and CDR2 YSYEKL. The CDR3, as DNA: TGCGCCAGCAGCCAAGGATTTTTAGGGGGCTCATTCGACGAGCAGTTCTTC. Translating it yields CASSQGFLGGSFDEQFF.

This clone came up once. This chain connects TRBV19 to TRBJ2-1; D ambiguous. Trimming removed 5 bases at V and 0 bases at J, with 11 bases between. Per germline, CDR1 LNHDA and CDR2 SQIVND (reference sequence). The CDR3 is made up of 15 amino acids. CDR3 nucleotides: TGTGCCAGTAGTTGGCTCCCGACCTCCTACAATGAGCAGTTCTTC. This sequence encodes CASSWLPTSYNEQFF.

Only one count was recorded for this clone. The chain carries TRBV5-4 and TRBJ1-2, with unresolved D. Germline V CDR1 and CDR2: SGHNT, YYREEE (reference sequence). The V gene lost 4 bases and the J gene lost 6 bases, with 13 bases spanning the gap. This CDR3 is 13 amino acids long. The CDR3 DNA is TGTGCCAGCAGCCCCGCATATTCGGATGGCTACACCTTC. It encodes CASSPAYSDGYTF.

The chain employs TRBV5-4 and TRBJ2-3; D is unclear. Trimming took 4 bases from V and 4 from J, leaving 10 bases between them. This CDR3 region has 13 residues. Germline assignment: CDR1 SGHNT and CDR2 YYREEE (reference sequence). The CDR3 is CASSPTLADTQYF. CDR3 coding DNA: TGTGCCAGCAGCCCAACGCTGGCAGATACGCAGTATTTT.

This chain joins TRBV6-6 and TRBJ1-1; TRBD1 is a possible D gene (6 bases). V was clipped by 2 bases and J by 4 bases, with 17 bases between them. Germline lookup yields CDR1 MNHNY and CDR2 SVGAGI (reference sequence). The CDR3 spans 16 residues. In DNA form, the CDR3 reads TGTGCCAGCAGTTACCCCAACAGGGACGGGGTCACTGAAGCTTTCTTT. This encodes CASSYPNRDGVTEAFF.

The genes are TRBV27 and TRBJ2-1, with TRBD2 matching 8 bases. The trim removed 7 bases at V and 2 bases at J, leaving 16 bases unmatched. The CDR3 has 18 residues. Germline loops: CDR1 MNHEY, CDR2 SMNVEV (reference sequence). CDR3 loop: CASTTRLIAGSPYNEQFF. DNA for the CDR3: TGTGCCAGCACCACACGACTTATAGCGGGGTCCCCCTACAATGAGCAGTTCTTC.

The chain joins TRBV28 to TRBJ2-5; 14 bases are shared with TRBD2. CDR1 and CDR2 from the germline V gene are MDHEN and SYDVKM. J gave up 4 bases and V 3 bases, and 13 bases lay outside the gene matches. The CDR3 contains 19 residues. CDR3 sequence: CASSFPGLAGGLLRETQYF. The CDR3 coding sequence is TGTGCCAGCAGTTTTCCCGGACTAGCGGGAGGCCTTCTAAGAGAGACCCAGTACTTC.

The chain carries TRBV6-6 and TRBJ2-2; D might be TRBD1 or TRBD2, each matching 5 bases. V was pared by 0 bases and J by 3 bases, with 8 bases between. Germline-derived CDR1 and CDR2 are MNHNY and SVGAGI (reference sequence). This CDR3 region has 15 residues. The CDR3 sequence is CASSYSRDHTGELFF. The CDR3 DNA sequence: TGTGCCAGCAGTTACTCTCGGGACCACACCGGGGAGCTGTTTTTT.

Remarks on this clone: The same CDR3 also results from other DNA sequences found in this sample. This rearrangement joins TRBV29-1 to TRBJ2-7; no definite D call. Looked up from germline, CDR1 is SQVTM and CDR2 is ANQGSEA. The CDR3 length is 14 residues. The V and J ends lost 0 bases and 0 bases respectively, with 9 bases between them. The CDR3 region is CSVEESGSSYEQYF. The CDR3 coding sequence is TGCAGCGTTGAAGAGTCCGGAAGCTCCTACGAGCAGTACTTC.

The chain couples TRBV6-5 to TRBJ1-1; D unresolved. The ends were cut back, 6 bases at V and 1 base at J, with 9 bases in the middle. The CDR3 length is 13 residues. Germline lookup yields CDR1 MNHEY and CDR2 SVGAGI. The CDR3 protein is CASRPTTNTEAFF. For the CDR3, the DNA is TGTGCCAGCAGACCCACCACGAACACTGAAGCTTTCTTT.

Here the CDR3 reads CASSGEGENEQYF. CDR3 coding DNA: TGTGCCAGCAGTGGGGAAGGGGAGAACGAGCAGTACTTC. The chain employs TRBV2 and TRBJ2-7; D is tentatively TRBD1 or TRBD2 (5 bases each). The CDR3 is made up of 13 amino acids. Trimming cost V 4 bases and J 5 bases, with 12 bases left between them. Germline values: CDR1 SNHLY, CDR2 FYNNEI.

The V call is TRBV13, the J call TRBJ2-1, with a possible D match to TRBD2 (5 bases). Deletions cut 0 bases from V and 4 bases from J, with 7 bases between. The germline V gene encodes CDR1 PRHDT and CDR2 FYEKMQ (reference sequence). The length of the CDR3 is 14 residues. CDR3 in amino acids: CASSLGGGYNEQFF. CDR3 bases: TGTGCCAGCAGCTTAGGCGGCGGGTACAATGAGCAGTTCTTC.

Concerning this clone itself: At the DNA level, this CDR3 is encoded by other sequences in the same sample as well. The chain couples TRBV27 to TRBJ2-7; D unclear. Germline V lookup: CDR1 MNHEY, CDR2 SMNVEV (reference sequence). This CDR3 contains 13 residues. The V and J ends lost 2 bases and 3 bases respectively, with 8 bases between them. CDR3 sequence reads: CASSLGESYEQYF. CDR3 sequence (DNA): TGTGCCAGCAGTTTAGGTGAGAGCTACGAGCAGTACTTC.

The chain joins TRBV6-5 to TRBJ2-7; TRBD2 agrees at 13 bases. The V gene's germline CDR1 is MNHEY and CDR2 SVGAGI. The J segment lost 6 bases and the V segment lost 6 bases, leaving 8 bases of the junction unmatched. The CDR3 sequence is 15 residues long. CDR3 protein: CASSFGLAGVGEQYF. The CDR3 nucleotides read TGTGCCAGCAGCTTCGGACTAGCGGGAGTGGGCGAGCAGTACTTC.

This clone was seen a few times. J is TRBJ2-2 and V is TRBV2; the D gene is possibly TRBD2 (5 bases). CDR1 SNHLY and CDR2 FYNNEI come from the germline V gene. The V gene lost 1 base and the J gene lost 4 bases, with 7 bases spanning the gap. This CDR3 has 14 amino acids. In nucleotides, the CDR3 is TGTGCCAGCAGTGAAGGGACTGCCACCGGGGAGCTGTTTTTT. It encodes CASSEGTATGELFF.

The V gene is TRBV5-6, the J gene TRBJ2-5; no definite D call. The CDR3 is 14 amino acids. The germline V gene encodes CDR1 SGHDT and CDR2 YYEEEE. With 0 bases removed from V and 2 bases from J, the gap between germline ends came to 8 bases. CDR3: CASSLARVQETQYF. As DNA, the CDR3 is TGTGCCAGCAGCTTGGCCCGGGTGCAAGAGACCCAGTACTTC.

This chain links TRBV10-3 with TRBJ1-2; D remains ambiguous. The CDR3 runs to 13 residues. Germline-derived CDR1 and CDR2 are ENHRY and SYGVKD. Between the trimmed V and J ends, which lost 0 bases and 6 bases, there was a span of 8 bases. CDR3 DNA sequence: TGTGCCATCAGTGAGTCAGCAGGCCATGGCTACACCTTC. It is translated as CAISESAGHGYTF.

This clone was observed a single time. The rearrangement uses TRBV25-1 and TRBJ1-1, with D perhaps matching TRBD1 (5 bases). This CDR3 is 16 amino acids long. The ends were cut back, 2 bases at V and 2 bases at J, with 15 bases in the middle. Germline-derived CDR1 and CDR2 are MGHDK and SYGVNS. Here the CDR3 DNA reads TGTGCCAGCAGTGAACTCGGGAGGGGATTAAACACTGAAGCTTTCTTT. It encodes CASSELGRGLNTEAFF.

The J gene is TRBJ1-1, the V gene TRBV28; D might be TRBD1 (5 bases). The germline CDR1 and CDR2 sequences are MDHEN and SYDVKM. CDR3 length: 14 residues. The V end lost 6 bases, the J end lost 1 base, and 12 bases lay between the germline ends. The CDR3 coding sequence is TGTGCCAGCAGCCCACCTCAGGGGAACACTGAAGCTTTCTTT. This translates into CASSPPQGNTEAFF.

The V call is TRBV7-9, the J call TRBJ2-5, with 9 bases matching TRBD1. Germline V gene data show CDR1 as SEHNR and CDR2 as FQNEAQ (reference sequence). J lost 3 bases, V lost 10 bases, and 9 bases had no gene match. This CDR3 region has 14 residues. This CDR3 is CATRNRGREETQYF. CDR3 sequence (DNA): TGTGCCACCCGGAACAGGGGGCGAGAAGAGACCCAGTACTTC.

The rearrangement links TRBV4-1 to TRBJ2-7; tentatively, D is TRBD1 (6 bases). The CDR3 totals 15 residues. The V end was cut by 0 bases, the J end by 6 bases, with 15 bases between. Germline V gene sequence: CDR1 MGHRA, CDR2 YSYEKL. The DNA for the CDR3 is TGCGCCAGCAGCCAAGACAGGGGCCTAGTCGCCGAGCAGTACTTC. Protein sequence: CASSQDRGLVAEQYF.